This TCR beta chain is from a study of blood T cell repertoires in COVID-19. Study summary: Whether acute or convalescent, the COVID-19 samples came from the United States, Italy and Spain. The analysed material was cDNA or gDNA that came from T cells, B-cell-depleted T cells, or PBMCs.

The authors' processing: Quantification of nucleated cells was approximated via reference gene primer amplification. Only in-frame clones appear in the TCRdb table, and some are missing; sequencing was by immunoSEQ multiplex PCR. For V, J and clone size, that table is used; D and trimming come from the DNA. The sample contains roughly 200,000 clones, approximately 81% of which appear only once. In germline, CDR1 is SNHLY, CDR2 FYNNEI. The CDR3 covers 15 residues. Trimming cost V 2 bases and J 4 bases, with 11 bases left between them. The genes are TRBV2 and TRBJ2-2, with D maybe TRBD1 (5 bases). Sequencing used peripheral blood. This TCR was recovered from a woman older than 75 with active or convalescent COVID-19. CDR3 region: CASSENNRGTGELFF. The CDR3 DNA reads as TGTGCCAGCAGTGAAAACAATAGGGGCACCGGGGAGCTGTTTTTT.